A single sample is the source of the 8 T cell receptor beta chains below, sequenced in a study of T cells after yellow fever vaccination. TCRdb re-derived calls from the 5' RACE reads in MiXCR, one entry per CDR3 protein. Of some 300,000 distinct CDR3 sequences in the sample, 8.5% to 10% are singletons; the top ten hold approximately 3.5%. The sequencing here drew on CD4+ T cells sorted from PBMCs, taken 5 days after the yellow fever booster vaccination. These receptors originate from a man between 18 and 35 years old who received the YFV17D yellow fever vaccine.

In its sample, this clonotype was seen a few times. The rearrangement uses TRBV7-9 and TRBJ1-4, with D possibly being TRBD1 (6 bases). Trimming shortened V by 5 bases and J by 4 bases, and 14 bases separated the two germline ends. Per the germline V gene, CDR1 is SEHNR and CDR2 is FQNEAQ (reference sequence). There are 15 residues in the CDR3. CDR3 sequence reads: CASSAQGGGNEKLFF. As DNA, the CDR3 is TGTGCCAGCAGCGCACAGGGTGGGGGTAATGAAAAACTGTTTTTT.

The gene calls are TRBV12-5 and TRBJ2-1; D gene ambiguous. Germline-derived CDR1 and CDR2 are LGHNT and FRNRAP. This CDR3 region has 18 residues. With 0 bases removed from V and 0 bases from J, the gap between germline ends came to 15 bases. CDR3 sequence reads: CASGLVLSFASSYNEQFF. In DNA form, the CDR3 reads TGTGCTAGTGGTTTGGTACTAAGCTTCGCAAGCTCCTACAATGAGCAGTTCTTC.

Turning to this clonotype: Its ends do not fully match the called genes, so a read error is possible. CDR3 nucleotides: TGTGCCAGCAGGTTGGACAGGGGTTATAATTCACCCCTCCACTTT. Translating it yields CASRLDRGYNSPLHF. The chain recombines TRBV5-6 with TRBJ1-6; 9 bases align to TRBD1. This CDR3 has 15 residues. Germline-derived CDR1 and CDR2 are SGHDT and YYEEEE.

This chain joins TRBV4-2 and TRBJ2-5; D possibly uses TRBD1 or TRBD2 (5 bases each). V lost 1 base, J lost 5 bases, and 14 bases lay in between. Per the germline V gene, CDR1 is LGHNA and CDR2 is YNFKEQ. The CDR3 covers 15 residues. This CDR3 is CASSQGGTNFETQYF. CDR3 coding DNA: TGTGCCAGCAGCCAAGGGGGGACGAACTTTGAGACCCAGTACTTC.

A few counts support this clonotype. The V and J genes are TRBV7-9 and TRBJ1-1; 8 bases agree with TRBD1. In germline, CDR1 is SEHNR, CDR2 FQNEAQ (reference sequence). J lost 5 bases, V lost 5 bases, and 7 bases had no gene match. The CDR3 is 14 amino acids. The CDR3 here is CASSGRQGRTEAFF. For the CDR3, the DNA is TGTGCCAGCAGCGGAAGACAGGGGCGGACTGAAGCTTTCTTT.

This clonotype was observed a handful of times. The chain joins TRBV7-9 to TRBJ2-7; tentatively, D is TRBD2 (6 bases). Germline V gene sequence: CDR1 SEHNR, CDR2 FQNEAQ (reference sequence). The length of the CDR3 is 13 residues. Trimming stripped 3 bases from V and 7 bases from J, with 13 bases between. CDR3 residues: CASSFKEGREQYV. The CDR3 DNA sequence: TGTGCCAGCAGCTTTAAGGAGGGACGAGAGCAGTACGTC.

The V and J genes are TRBV7-2 and TRBJ2-3; no definite D call. V was shortened by 5 bases and J by 1 base, with 10 bases between the two germline ends. Germline-derived CDR1 and CDR2 are SGHTA and FQGNSA. CDR3 length equals 14 residues. CDR3 coding DNA: TGTGCCAGCAGCCCCTTGGCGGGCACAGATACGCAGTATTTT. It is translated as CASSPLAGTDTQYF.

This clonotype was picked up a small number of times. The genes are TRBV10-1 and TRBJ2-3; a weak D match, TRBD1 (6 bases). The CDR3 totals 14 residues. Germline loops: CDR1 WNHNN, CDR2 SYGVQD (reference sequence). Trimming stripped 7 bases from V and 4 bases from J, with 15 bases between. This chain's CDR3 is CASTRDTTADTQYF. Here the CDR3 DNA reads TGCGCCAGCACCCGGGACACGACTGCAGATACGCAGTATTTT.